This entry lists 5 T cell receptor beta chains sequenced from one sample in a study of blood T cell repertoires in COVID-19 (dated by TCRdb to 2020 to 2021). Library preparation employed the immunoSEQ multiplex PCR assay. In TCRdb, the immuneACCESS table is reduced to in-frame sequences with V and J assigned. These tables do not hold every clone; where another copy was compared, an unresolved V gene accounts for under half, and the others remain unexplained. The sample table holds 200,000 to 250,000 clones, of which 88% were seen once. The ten top clones hold about 2.4% of the sample. The sample taken for sequencing was PBMCs or T cells enriched from blood (not recorded which). The receptors shown here come from a woman aged 25 to 39 who had recovered from COVID-19.

J is TRBJ2-3 and V is TRBV11-2; 7 bases are shared with TRBD2. Germline CDR1 and CDR2: SGHAT and FQNNGV. Trimming at V came to 0 bases and at J to 1 base, leaving 1 base not matched to a gene. This CDR3 contains 15 residues. The CDR3 bases are TGTGCCAGCAGCTTAGAACGGGGGGGCACAGATACGCAGTATTTT. Protein product: CASSLERGGTDTQYF.

This clone has only one observation. V usage is TRBV4-3 and J usage is TRBJ2-3; 9 nucleotides align to TRBD2. This CDR3 has 15 residues. J lost 7 bases, V lost 5 bases, and 10 bases had no gene match. Germline V gives CDR1 LGHNA, CDR2 YSLEER. Written as DNA, the CDR3 is TGCGCCAGCAGCAGGACTAGCGCCGGGGGGAATACGCAGTATTTT. Its protein product is CASSRTSAGGNTQYF.

The chain has TRBV6-5 and TRBJ1-2, with TRBD1 matching 8 bases. V was clipped by 7 bases and J by 4 bases; unmatched bases: 8. There are 14 residues in the CDR3. The germline V gene encodes CDR1 MNHEY and CDR2 SVGAGI. CDR3 sequence (DNA): TGTGCCAGCAATACACAGGGGGAGGGCTATGGCTACACCTTC. This translates into CASNTQGEGYGYTF.

The chain couples TRBV29-1 to TRBJ1-1; D not certain. V dropped 4 bases and J dropped 3 bases, with 15 bases sitting between them. Germline V gene lookup returns CDR1 SQVTM and CDR2 ANQGSEA. This CDR3 is built from 14 residues. The CDR3 DNA sequence: TGCAGCGTTGTTTACCCAGGTGGTTACACTGAAGCTTTCTTT. Protein sequence: CSVVYPGGYTEAFF.

The CDR3 DNA reads TGTGCCATTAGCGGGCGAGGCACCGGGGAGCTGTTTTTT. This encodes CAISGRGTGELFF. The chain uses TRBV27 and TRBJ2-2; TRBD2 matches 7 bases. The junction had 6 bases not matched to a gene; V was cut back by 10 bases and J by 4 bases. Germline CDR1 reads MNHEY; CDR2 reads SMNVEV (reference sequence). The CDR3 sequence is 13 residues long.